What follows are 25 T cell receptor beta chains derived from one specimen sequenced in a study of T-cell reconstitution after alpha-beta-depleted transplantation in children. It was with unique molecular identifiers that the TCRbeta library was prepared. Each CDR3 protein is one row after TCRdb ran MiXCR on the PCR reads. This table holds 500,000 to 650,000 distinct CDR3 sequences, 10% to 15% found once. The sample was PBMCs, mostly from graft donor cells, taken 360 days after TCRalphabeta/CD19-depleted stem cell transplant. These TCRs come from a male patient younger than 18 who had a stem cell transplant for acute myeloid leukemia, so the T cells may come from the graft donor.

This clonotype was recorded many times. This sequence joins TRBV7-9 and TRBJ2-7; D gene ambiguous. Per the germline V gene, CDR1 is SEHNR and CDR2 is FQNEAQ (reference sequence). V lost 1 base, J lost 2 bases, and 9 bases lay in between. CDR3 size: 14 residues. DNA for the CDR3: TGTGCCAGCAGCTTAGGCAGGTCCACCTACGAGCAGTACTTC. It is translated as CASSLGRSTYEQYF.

The chain carries TRBV12-3 or TRBV12-4 and TRBJ2-1, with 7 nucleotides matching TRBD2. V shed 6 bases and J 6 bases; nucleotides not matched to a gene: 8. This CDR3 spans 14 amino acids. CDR3 bases: TGTGCCAGCAGGACTAGCTTAGGGACCAATGAGCAGTTCTTC. Translation gives CASRTSLGTNEQFF.

V usage is TRBV20-1 and J usage is TRBJ2-1; either TRBD1 or TRBD2 may fit D (5 bases each). The CDR3 loop spans 15 amino acids. Germline loops: CDR1 DFQATT, CDR2 SNEGSKA (reference sequence). Between the trimmed V and J ends, which lost 0 bases and 7 bases, there was a span of 16 bases. The chain's CDR3 is CSARDPGPAKNEQFF. For the CDR3, the DNA is TGCAGTGCTAGAGACCCGGGACCCGCTAAAAATGAGCAGTTCTTC.

This clonotype was recorded many times. The gene calls are TRBV7-2 and TRBJ2-3, with 10 bases aligning to TRBD2. Germline V lookup: CDR1 SGHTA, CDR2 FQGNSA. Trimming took 0 bases from V and 3 from J; bases not matched to a gene: 3. The CDR3 runs 16 residues. The DNA of the CDR3 is TGTGCCAGCAGCTTAGCCGCACTAGCGGGAACAGATACGCAGTATTTT. Translated: CASSLAALAGTDTQYF.

This clonotype has a handful of counts. The gene calls are TRBV11-2 and TRBJ2-3; D possibly corresponds to TRBD2 (6 bases). This CDR3 contains 16 residues. Germline loops: CDR1 SGHAT, CDR2 FQNNGV. The V and J ends lost 1 base and 0 bases respectively, with 11 bases between them. CDR3 DNA: TGTGCCAGCAGCTTAGCCCCTAGCGTGAGCACAGATACGCAGTATTTT. Translated: CASSLAPSVSTDTQYF.

In this sample, this clonotype turned up a few times. V usage is TRBV28 and J usage is TRBJ2-7; D gene uncertain. This CDR3 region has 11 residues. Per the germline V gene, CDR1 is MDHEN and CDR2 is SYDVKM. V gave up 6 bases and J gave up 2 bases, with 5 bases separating them. The CDR3 nucleotides read TGTGCCAGCAGAACCACCTACGAGCAGTACTTC. This sequence encodes CASRTTYEQYF.

The chain couples TRBV29-1 to TRBJ2-1; D is undetermined. The CDR3 loop spans 13 amino acids. V lost 6 bases and J lost 4, with 13 bases in between. CDR1 and CDR2 (germline): SQVTM, ANQGSEA. This CDR3 is CSVPGPSYNEQFF. Here the CDR3 DNA reads TGCAGCGTGCCGGGTCCCAGTTACAATGAGCAGTTCTTC.

This clonotype has a count of ten or more. V usage is TRBV14 and J usage is TRBJ2-5; D perhaps matches TRBD2 (6 bases). Germline V gene sequence: CDR1 SGHDN, CDR2 FVKESK. The CDR3 is made up of 14 amino acids. Trimming took off 1 base at V and 5 bases at J, with 11 bases between the two ends. The CDR3 region is CASSQVAGGETQYF. The CDR3 nucleotides read TGTGCCAGCAGCCAAGTTGCAGGAGGGGAGACCCAGTACTTC.

The V and J genes are TRBV18 and TRBJ2-7, with D maybe TRBD2 (5 bases). The CDR3 extends over 15 amino acids. Trimming removed 3 bases at V and 1 base at J, with 13 bases between. Germline CDR1 and CDR2: KGHSH and LQKENI. The CDR3 loop is CASSPGGGLSYEQYF. Written as DNA, the CDR3 is TGTGCCAGCTCACCGGGCGGCGGGCTATCCTACGAGCAGTACTTC.

DNA for the CDR3: TGTGCCAGCAGTGGGAGGGGACTCTACACAGATACGCAGTATTTT. Translating gives CASSGRGLYTDTQYF. The rearrangement uses TRBV6-4 and TRBJ2-3; a possible D gene is TRBD2 (6 bases). This CDR3 has 15 amino acids. Between the trimmed V and J ends, which lost 4 bases and 2 bases, there was a span of 13 bases. Germline CDR1 and CDR2: MRHNA and SNTAGT.

V and J are TRBV7-2 and TRBJ2-7; unclear D gene. V was cut by 8 bases and J by 4 bases, with 18 bases left in between. This CDR3 spans 14 amino acids. The germline V gene encodes CDR1 SGHTA and CDR2 FQGNSA. Written as DNA, the CDR3 is TGTGCCAGCCCCGTCTCGAGGAGCTATTACGAGCAGTACTTC. It is translated as CASPVSRSYYEQYF.

Written as DNA, the CDR3 is TGCAGTGCACTCGGGAGCTTGTGGAATGAGCAGTTCTTC. Protein product: CSALGSLWNEQFF. This chain joins TRBV20-1 and TRBJ2-1, with a weak D call TRBD2 (6 bases). Trimming pared 6 bases from V and 7 bases from J, leaving 16 bases between. Germline loops: CDR1 DFQATT, CDR2 SNEGSKA (reference sequence). This CDR3 contains 13 residues.

The chain recombines TRBV7-2 with TRBJ1-2; D unclear. Trimming shortened V by 4 bases and J by 7 bases, and 16 bases separated the two germline ends. Germline V gene sequence: CDR1 SGHTA, CDR2 FQGNSA. The CDR3 spans 14 residues. CDR3 in DNA: TGTGCCAGCAGCTGGCGGAAGTGGTTCGGTGGCTACACCTTC. Translation: CASSWRKWFGGYTF.

This chain uses TRBV20-1 with TRBJ1-4; D is perhaps TRBD1 (6 bases). From germline, CDR1 is DFQATT and CDR2 SNEGSKA (reference sequence). This CDR3 contains 15 residues. Trimming took 3 bases from V and 0 from J, leaving 11 bases between them. The CDR3, as DNA: TGCAGTGCTAGTCGGGGGGCTTCAACTAATGAAAAACTGTTTTTT. Its translation: CSASRGASTNEKLFF.

The rearrangement uses TRBV18 and TRBJ2-1; 12 nucleotides line up with TRBD2. CDR1 is KGHSH, CDR2 LQKENI, per germline. The ends lost 2 bases at V and 7 bases at J; junction bases unmatched: 3. The CDR3 runs 15 residues. DNA for the CDR3: TGTGCCAGCTCACCAACTACTAGCGGGAGGAATGAGCAGTTCTTC. Translated, it gives CASSPTTSGRNEQFF.

This clonotype has only a few counts. The V call is TRBV20-1, the J call TRBJ2-7; D gene unclear. The CDR3 totals 16 residues. V was shortened by 0 bases and J by 0 bases, with 15 bases between the two germline ends. The germline gives CDR1 DFQATT, CDR2 SNEGSKA (reference sequence). CDR3 protein: CSARDYRGGTSYEQYF. The DNA for the CDR3 is TGCAGTGCTAGAGATTATCGAGGCGGTACCTCCTACGAGCAGTACTTC.

A few counts support this clonotype. The chain is built from TRBV6-5 and TRBJ2-1; D is unclear. There are 13 residues in the CDR3. CDR1 and CDR2 from the germline V gene are MNHEY and SVGAGI. Deletions cut 5 bases from V and 12 bases from J, with 17 bases between. The CDR3 DNA follows: TGTGCCAGCAGTAACCTCGTGTCGCGGACGCAGTTCTTC. This codes for CASSNLVSRTQFF.

On this clonotype: One junction end does not reproduce the germline sequence, and a read error may be involved. The genes are TRBV20-1 and TRBJ2-5; D uncertain. Per the germline V gene, CDR1 is DFQATT and CDR2 is SNEGSKA (reference sequence). The CDR3 spans 10 residues. This chain's CDR3 is CSAWQGTQYF. The CDR3 bases are TGCAGTGCGTGGCAAGGGACCCAGTACTTC.

The rearrangement uses TRBV20-1 and TRBJ2-1, with 9 bases that match TRBD2. CDR1 and CDR2 (germline): DFQATT, SNEGSKA (reference sequence). There are 14 residues in the CDR3. The V and J ends lost 1 base and 5 bases, in that order; junction bases with no gene match: 3. The CDR3 sequence: CSARVLAGNNEQFF. The DNA of the CDR3 is TGCAGTGCTAGAGTACTAGCGGGTAACAATGAGCAGTTCTTC.

The chain employs TRBV23-1 and TRBJ2-7, with 7 bases lining up with TRBD2. TRBV23-1 has ORF status, its function being uncertain. This CDR3 region has 14 residues. Unmatched junction bases numbered 9, after V lost 4 bases and J lost 6 bases. The CDR3 DNA follows: TGCGCCAGCAGTCTTGGGGAGGGGTGTTCCGAGCAGTACTTC. Encoded protein: CASSLGEGCSEQYF.

There are a few counts of this clonotype. This rearrangement joins TRBV29-1 to TRBJ2-7, with D perhaps being TRBD1 or TRBD2 (5 bases each). The CDR3 totals 13 residues. With 8 bases removed from V and 0 bases from J, the gap between germline ends came to 14 bases. In germline, CDR1 is SQVTM, CDR2 ANQGSEA. For the CDR3, the DNA is TGCAGCTTTCGGGACGGCCGCTCCTACGAGCAGTACTTC. It is translated as CSFRDGRSYEQYF.

This sequence joins TRBV14 and TRBJ2-7; TRBD2 aligns across 13 bases. CDR3 length: 16 amino acids. Losses at the gene ends were 0 bases for V and 9 bases for J; bases not matched to a gene: 8. Per the germline V gene, CDR1 is SGHDN and CDR2 is FVKESK. The CDR3 DNA sequence: TGTGCCAGCAGCCAAGATCCAGGACTAGCGGGAGCAGTGCAGTACTTC. Residues: CASSQDPGLAGAVQYF.

This clonotype was recorded a few times. The rearrangement links TRBV19 to TRBJ1-5; 7 bases are shared with TRBD1. With 6 bases clipped from V and 5 bases from J, the junction kept 10 bases outside the gene matches. The CDR3 contains 15 residues. The germline V gene has CDR1 LNHDA and CDR2 SQIVND (reference sequence). The CDR3 DNA reads as TGTGCCAGTAGACCACCGGGACAGCTTTATCAGCCCCAGCATTTT. Residues: CASRPPGQLYQPQHF.

The chain combines TRBV29-1 with TRBJ2-5; 8 bases match TRBD2. The CDR3 runs to 13 residues. After removal of 4 bases from V and 5 bases from J, the junction contained 6 bases not matched to a gene. Germline CDR1 and CDR2: SQVTM and ANQGSEA. DNA of the CDR3: TGCAGCGTTGGACTAGCGATTGGGGAGACCCAGTACTTC. Its protein product is CSVGLAIGETQYF.

This clonotype was observed at least ten times. One end of the junction is discordant with germline, which a read error may explain. J is TRBJ2-5 and V is TRBV10-3; 11 nucleotides agree with TRBD2. Germline V gene data show CDR1 as ENHRY and CDR2 as SYGVKD. The CDR3 length is 14 residues. The CDR3 nucleotides are TGTGCCATCAAGGGACTAGCGGATCAAGAAACCCAGTACTTC. This gives the protein CAIKGLADQETQYF.